Reported below is one T cell receptor (beta chain). This specimen belongs to a study of early T cells in non-severe SARS-CoV-2 infection. Study as a whole: Sequenced material consisted of bulk RNA (from unsorted whole blood), and chains were unpaired.

Using its own MiXCR run on the 5' RACE reads, TCRdb lists one record per CDR3 protein. This table has about 44,000 distinct CDR3 sequences, approximately 22% appearing once. The CDR3 is 14 residues long. The V end was cut by 1 base, the J end by 4 bases, with 8 bases between. Germline-derived CDR1 and CDR2 are SGHVS and FQNEAQ. Sequenced here: whole blood, sampled at baseline. The clonotype originates from an adult who was a healthcare worker with PCR-confirmed SARS-CoV-2 infection or an uninfected control (not recorded which). The chain links TRBV7-8 to TRBJ2-1; the D is unclear. CDR3 nucleotides: TGTGCCAGCAGCTTAGTTGGAACATACAATGAGCAGTTCTTC. Residues: CASSLVGTYNEQFF. The whole variable domain, remainder taken from reference TRBV7-8 and TRBJ2-1, is GAGVSQSPRYKVAKRGQDVALRCDPISGHVSLFWYQQALGQGPEFLTYFQNEAQLDKSGLPSDRFFAERPEGSVSTLKIQRTQQEDSAVYLCASSLVGTYNEQFFGPGTRLTVL.